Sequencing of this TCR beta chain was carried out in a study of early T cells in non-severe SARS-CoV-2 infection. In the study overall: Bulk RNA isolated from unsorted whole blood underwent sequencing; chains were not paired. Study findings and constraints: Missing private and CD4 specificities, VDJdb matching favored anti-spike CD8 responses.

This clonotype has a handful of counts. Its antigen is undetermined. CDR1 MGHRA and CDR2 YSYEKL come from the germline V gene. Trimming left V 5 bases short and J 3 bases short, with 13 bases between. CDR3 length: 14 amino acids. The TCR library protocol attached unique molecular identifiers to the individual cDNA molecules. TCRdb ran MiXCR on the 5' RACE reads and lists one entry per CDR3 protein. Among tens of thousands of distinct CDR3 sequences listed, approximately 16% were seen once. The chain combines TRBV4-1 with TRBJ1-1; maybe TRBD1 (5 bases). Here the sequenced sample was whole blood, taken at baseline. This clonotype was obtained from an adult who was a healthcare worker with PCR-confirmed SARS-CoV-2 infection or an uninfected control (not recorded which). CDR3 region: CASSFSGFHTEAFF. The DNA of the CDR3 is TGCGCCAGCAGCTTCTCAGGGTTCCACACTGAAGCTTTCTTT.